A selection of T cell receptor beta chains follows, all from one sample in a study of CD8+ T cells in alopecia areata. TCRdb keeps only in-frame clones here, not all; method: immunoSEQ multiplex PCR. The data show over 95,000 clones, 56% seen once. This sample comprised CD4+ T cells sorted from blood, obtained at week 24, from a patient treated with tofacitinib. The receptors derive from a human donor with alopecia areata. CDR3s include the opening cysteine and the closing phenylalanine or tryptophan. The order of the fields is clone size, D gene, J gene, V gene, CDR3 protein, CDR3 DNA. A D gene is named only where the DNA matches it firmly. The listing skips clone size in some rows; elsewhere it reads once, few, many or a size class.

clone_size: .
d_call: .
j_call: TRBJ1-1
v_call: TRBV30
cdr3_aa: CAWSLNTEAFF
cdr3_nt: TGTGCCTGGAGCCTGAACACTGAAGCTTTCTTT

clone_size: few
d_call: TRBD1
j_call: TRBJ1-4
v_call: TRBV7-9
cdr3_aa: CASSPWTGGDEKLFF
cdr3_nt: TGTGCCAGCAGCCCCTGGACAGGAGGGGATGAAAAACTGTTTTTT

clone_size: few
d_call: .
j_call: TRBJ2-7
v_call: TRBV5-1
cdr3_aa: CASSLADPSYEQYF
cdr3_nt: TGCGCCAGCAGCTTGGCGGACCCCTCCTACGAGCAGTACTTC

clone_size: .
d_call: TRBD1
j_call: TRBJ2-3
v_call: TRBV11-3
cdr3_aa: CASSFDAGQGADTQYF
cdr3_nt: TGTGCCAGCAGCTTCGACGCGGGACAGGGAGCAGATACGCAGTATTTT

clone_size: .
d_call: .
j_call: TRBJ2-1
v_call: TRBV23-1
cdr3_aa: CASSRHHRVGSYNEQFF
cdr3_nt: TGCGCCAGCAGTCGCCATCACAGGGTTGGGTCCTACAATGAGCAGTTCTTC

clone_size: .
d_call: .
j_call: TRBJ2-3
v_call: TRBV21-1
cdr3_aa: CASPTPTGQGRPISTDTQYF
cdr3_nt: TGTGCCAGCCCCACCCCCACGGGACAGGGGCGCCCGATTAGCACAGATACGCAGTATTTT

clone_size: .
d_call: .
j_call: TRBJ2-3
v_call: TRBV9
cdr3_aa: CASSPRDGVTDTQYF
cdr3_nt: TGTGCCAGCAGCCCCCGGGACGGAGTCACAGATACGCAGTATTTT

clone_size: .
d_call: .
j_call: TRBJ2-3
v_call: TRBV29-1
cdr3_aa: CSVGEGVPTDTQYF
cdr3_nt: TGCAGCGTTGGAGAGGGGGTTCCCACAGATACGCAGTATTTT

clone_size: .
d_call: .
j_call: TRBJ2-5
v_call: TRBV7-2
cdr3_aa: CASSYQRQETQYF
cdr3_nt: TGTGCCAGCAGCTATCAAAGGCAAGAGACCCAGTACTTC

clone_size: .
d_call: TRBD1
j_call: TRBJ1-4
v_call: TRBV29-1
cdr3_aa: CSVGQGGNEKLFF
cdr3_nt: TGCAGCGTTGGACAGGGAGGAAATGAAAAACTGTTTTTT

clone_size: .
d_call: .
j_call: TRBJ1-2
v_call: TRBV7-2
cdr3_aa: CASSSDKIGYTF
cdr3_nt: TGTGCCAGCAGCTCCGACAAAATAGGCTACACCTTC

clone_size: .
d_call: .
j_call: TRBJ2-6
v_call: TRBV11-3
cdr3_aa: CASSLRRGSGANVLTF
cdr3_nt: TGTGCCAGCAGCTTAAGGCGGGGCTCTGGGGCCAACGTCCTGACTTTC

clone_size: .
d_call: .
j_call: TRBJ2-1
v_call: TRBV15
cdr3_aa: CATSRVGSNEQFF
cdr3_nt: TGTGCCACCAGCAGGGTGGGCTCCAATGAGCAGTTCTTC

clone_size: .
d_call: .
j_call: TRBJ1-1
v_call: TRBV10-3
cdr3_aa: CAISAPGGTEAFF
cdr3_nt: TGTGCCATCAGTGCGCCGGGCGGGACTGAAGCTTTCTTT

clone_size: .
d_call: .
j_call: TRBJ2-7
v_call: TRBV4-3
cdr3_aa: CASSQDLTYEQYF
cdr3_nt: TGCGCCAGCAGCCAAGATCTGACCTACGAGCAGTACTTC

clone_size: .
d_call: TRBD1
j_call: TRBJ1-6
v_call: TRBV27
cdr3_aa: CASSKGQGAVDSPLHF
cdr3_nt: TGTGCCAGCAGTAAGGGACAGGGGGCCGTTGATTCACCCCTCCACTTT

clone_size: .
d_call: TRBD1
j_call: TRBJ2-1
v_call: TRBV29-1
cdr3_aa: CSAGGTGNYNEQFF
cdr3_nt: TGCAGCGCCGGTGGGACAGGGAACTACAATGAGCAGTTCTTC

clone_size: few
d_call: .
j_call: TRBJ2-3
v_call: TRBV18
cdr3_aa: CASSLDNTDTQYF
cdr3_nt: TGTGCCAGCTCACTGGACAACACAGATACGCAGTATTTT

clone_size: few
d_call: TRBD1
j_call: TRBJ1-2
v_call: TRBV5-1
cdr3_aa: CASSLGTGAYGYTF
cdr3_nt: TGCGCCAGCAGCTTGGGAACAGGGGCCTATGGCTACACCTTC

clone_size: .
d_call: TRBD1
j_call: TRBJ1-6
v_call: TRBV7-9
cdr3_aa: CASSLGTVGSPLHF
cdr3_nt: TGTGCCAGCAGCCTGGGGACAGTAGGGTCACCCCTCCACTTT

clone_size: .
d_call: .
j_call: TRBJ1-1
v_call: TRBV5-1
cdr3_aa: CASSLEVGNTEAFF
cdr3_nt: TGCGCCAGCAGCTTGGAGGTCGGGAACACTGAAGCTTTCTTT

clone_size: .
d_call: .
j_call: TRBJ2-6
v_call: TRBV15
cdr3_aa: CATSRDIGASGANVLTF
cdr3_nt: TGTGCCACCAGCAGAGATATCGGCGCCTCTGGGGCCAACGTCCTGACTTTC

clone_size: .
d_call: .
j_call: TRBJ1-6
v_call: TRBV11-2
cdr3_aa: CASSGDHNSPLHF
cdr3_nt: TGTGCCAGCAGCGGGGACCATAATTCACCCCTCCACTTT

clone_size: .
d_call: .
j_call: TRBJ1-6
v_call: TRBV6-5
cdr3_aa: CASSYSSGIGDSPLHF
cdr3_nt: TGTGCCAGCAGTTACTCGAGTGGGATAGGTGATTCACCCCTCCACTTT

clone_size: .
d_call: .
j_call: TRBJ2-1
v_call: TRBV30
cdr3_aa: CAWSVQASAVF
cdr3_nt: TGTGCCTGGAGTGTACAGGCTAGCGCGGTCTTC

clone_size: .
d_call: .
j_call: TRBJ1-6
v_call: TRBV14
cdr3_aa: CASSPKITKHSPLHF
cdr3_nt: TGTGCCAGCAGCCCAAAGATTACCAAACATTCACCCCTCCACTTT

clone_size: .
d_call: .
j_call: TRBJ2-5
v_call: TRBV5-1
cdr3_aa: CASSGQMYQETQYF
cdr3_nt: TGCGCCAGCAGCGGACAGATGTACCAAGAGACCCAGTACTTC

clone_size: .
d_call: TRBD1
j_call: TRBJ1-3
v_call: TRBV29-1
cdr3_aa: CSVIQGTGNTIYF
cdr3_nt: TGCAGCGTCATACAGGGGACTGGAAACACCATATATTTT

clone_size: .
d_call: .
j_call: TRBJ1-2
v_call: TRBV2
cdr3_aa: CASSDPGGFYGYTF
cdr3_nt: TGTGCCAGCAGTGACCCCGGAGGTTTCTATGGCTACACCTTC

clone_size: .
d_call: TRBD1
j_call: TRBJ1-2
v_call: TRBV7-9
cdr3_aa: CASSPRQGAPYGYTF
cdr3_nt: TGTGCCAGCAGCCCCAGACAGGGAGCGCCCTATGGCTACACCTTC

clone_size: few
d_call: .
j_call: TRBJ2-5
v_call: TRBV7-9
cdr3_aa: CASSLAGGQETQYF
cdr3_nt: TGTGCCAGCAGCTTAGCGGGGGGCCAAGAGACCCAGTACTTC

clone_size: few
d_call: TRBD2
j_call: TRBJ2-5
v_call: TRBV4-1
cdr3_aa: CASSQGGGGEETQYF
cdr3_nt: TGCGCCAGCAGCCAAGGAGGCGGGGGGGAAGAGACCCAGTACTTC

clone_size: .
d_call: .
j_call: TRBJ1-2
v_call: TRBV29-1
cdr3_aa: CSVVSGADYGYTF
cdr3_nt: TGCAGCGTTGTCTCAGGGGCGGACTATGGCTACACCTTC

clone_size: .
d_call: .
j_call: TRBJ1-5
v_call: TRBV7-2
cdr3_aa: CASSLENQPQHF
cdr3_nt: TGTGCCAGCAGCTTAGAAAATCAGCCCCAGCATTTT

clone_size: few
d_call: .
j_call: TRBJ1-1
v_call: TRBV29-1
cdr3_aa: CSVLQRQRDTEAFF
cdr3_nt: TGCAGCGTTCTTCAGCGTCAAAGGGACACTGAAGCTTTCTTT

clone_size: .
d_call: TRBD2
j_call: TRBJ2-7
v_call: TRBV7-8
cdr3_aa: CASSASPGTSGAAGEQYF
cdr3_nt: TGTGCCAGCAGCGCCTCACCGGGGACTAGCGGGGCGGCGGGCGAGCAGTACTTC

clone_size: few
d_call: TRBD1
j_call: TRBJ2-1
v_call: TRBV10-3
cdr3_aa: CAIEAQGAGNEQFF
cdr3_nt: TGTGCCATCGAGGCGCAGGGGGCAGGGAATGAGCAGTTCTTC

clone_size: .
d_call: .
j_call: TRBJ2-5
v_call: TRBV6-5
cdr3_aa: CASSYTGMQETQYF
cdr3_nt: TGTGCCAGCAGTTACACCGGGATGCAAGAGACCCAGTACTTC

clone_size: few
d_call: TRBD1
j_call: TRBJ1-2
v_call: TRBV29-1
cdr3_aa: CSGGSGTGDGYTF
cdr3_nt: TGCAGCGGGGGATCCGGGACAGGGGATGGCTACACCTTC

clone_size: .
d_call: .
j_call: TRBJ2-5
v_call: TRBV5-8
cdr3_aa: CASNGGPAFGETQYF
cdr3_nt: TGTGCCAGCAACGGCGGTCCGGCTTTCGGAGAGACCCAGTACTTC

clone_size: .
d_call: TRBD1
j_call: TRBJ2-1
v_call: TRBV9
cdr3_aa: CASSVGGTGFEQFF
cdr3_nt: TGTGCCAGCAGCGTAGGCGGGACAGGGTTTGAGCAGTTCTTC

clone_size: .
d_call: .
j_call: TRBJ1-3
v_call: TRBV30
cdr3_aa: CAWSYGGNTIYF
cdr3_nt: TGTGCCTGGAGTTATGGAGGGAACACCATATATTTT

clone_size: few
d_call: .
j_call: TRBJ2-2
v_call: TRBV2
cdr3_aa: CASLDPLRRELFF
cdr3_nt: TGTGCCAGCCTCGACCCCCTCCGACGGGAGCTGTTTTTT

clone_size: few
d_call: .
j_call: TRBJ2-3
v_call: TRBV23-1
cdr3_aa: CASSQARTDTQYF
cdr3_nt: TGCGCCAGCAGTCAGGCCCGCACAGATACGCAGTATTTT

clone_size: .
d_call: .
j_call: TRBJ2-3
v_call: TRBV29-1
cdr3_aa: CSVLRDSTDTQYF
cdr3_nt: TGCAGCGTACTCCGGGACAGCACAGATACGCAGTATTTT

clone_size: .
d_call: TRBD2
j_call: TRBJ2-2
v_call: TRBV4-1
cdr3_aa: CASSPGLARTGELFF
cdr3_nt: TGCGCCAGCAGCCCCGGACTAGCGCGTACCGGGGAGCTGTTTTTT

clone_size: few
d_call: .
j_call: TRBJ2-1
v_call: TRBV12-5
cdr3_aa: CASGRLGGYNEQFF
cdr3_nt: TGTGCTAGTGGCCGCCTAGGGGGTTACAATGAGCAGTTCTTC

clone_size: few
d_call: TRBD1
j_call: TRBJ1-6
v_call: TRBV23-1
cdr3_aa: CASSRTGNSPLHF
cdr3_nt: TGCGCCAGCAGTAGGACAGGGAACTCACCCCTCCACTTT

clone_size: .
d_call: .
j_call: TRBJ1-1
v_call: TRBV7-2
cdr3_aa: CASSLAGVNTEAFF
cdr3_nt: TGTGCCAGCAGCTTAGCAGGGGTGAACACTGAAGCTTTCTTT

clone_size: .
d_call: .
j_call: TRBJ1-1
v_call: TRBV11-2
cdr3_aa: CASSLAGTLNTEAFF
cdr3_nt: TGTGCCAGCAGCTTAGCTGGGACCTTGAACACTGAAGCTTTCTTT

clone_size: .
d_call: TRBD1
j_call: TRBJ2-7
v_call: TRBV29-1
cdr3_aa: CSVLGSTGADEQYF
cdr3_nt: TGCAGCGTTCTGGGGTCGACAGGGGCCGACGAGCAGTACTTC

clone_size: .
d_call: .
j_call: TRBJ2-7
v_call: TRBV7-2
cdr3_aa: CASSLQGGISYEQYF
cdr3_nt: TGTGCCAGCAGCTTACAGGGTGGCATCTCCTACGAGCAGTACTTC

clone_size: few
d_call: .
j_call: TRBJ1-5
v_call: TRBV4-2
cdr3_aa: CASSQDLGTQPQHF
cdr3_nt: TGTGCCAGCAGCCAAGATTTAGGGACCCAGCCCCAGCATTTT

clone_size: .
d_call: .
j_call: TRBJ2-7
v_call: TRBV7-9
cdr3_aa: CASSPYPQGGAYEQYF
cdr3_nt: TGTGCCAGCAGCCCCTACCCACAGGGGGGGGCCTACGAGCAGTACTTC

clone_size: few
d_call: .
j_call: TRBJ2-7
v_call: TRBV19
cdr3_aa: CASSTATEQYF
cdr3_nt: TGTGCCAGTAGTACTGCCACCGAGCAGTACTTC